A selection of T cell receptor beta chains follows, all from one sample in a study of T cell responses to AZD1222 COVID-19 vaccine. The method was immunoSEQ multiplex PCR; TCRdb's version includes in-frame clones alone and lacks a portion of them. The data contain some 180,000 clones, roughly 92% of them seen just once; the ten biggest clones take up 3.5% to 4%. Source: peripheral blood, taken 28 days after the second dose of the MenACWY control vaccine. These TCRs come from an adult who received the MenACWY meningococcal vaccine as a control. Each CDR3 is given with its conserved first and last residue. The D gene is left open where the match is weak. Part of the rows lack a size; the others show once, few, many or a class for expanded clones.

D gene: NA; V gene: TRBV11-1; clone size: few; J gene: TRBJ1-5; CDR3 DNA: TGTGCCAGCAGCCTGGAGGGGAGCAATCAGCCCCAGCATTTT; CDR3 protein: CASSLEGSNQPQHF
D gene: TRBD2; V gene: TRBV25-1; clone size: NA; J gene: TRBJ2-1; CDR3 DNA: TGTGCCATCTCCGGGACTAGCGGGAGTTGGGGCGATGAGCAGTTCTTC; CDR3 protein: CAISGTSGSWGDEQFF
D gene: NA; V gene: TRBV7-3; clone size: NA; J gene: TRBJ2-2; CDR3 DNA: TGTGCCAGCAGCTTCACGAACACCGGGGAGCTGTTTTTT; CDR3 protein: CASSFTNTGELFF
D gene: NA; V gene: TRBV18; clone size: NA; J gene: TRBJ2-2; CDR3 DNA: TGTGCCAGCTCAGTGGACCCTTTCATGGGCACCGGGGAGCTGTTTTTT; CDR3 protein: CASSVDPFMGTGELFF
D gene: NA; V gene: TRBV27; clone size: NA; J gene: TRBJ2-7; CDR3 DNA: TGTGCCAGCAGTCCGGAGGAATCCTACGAGCAGTACTTC; CDR3 protein: CASSPEESYEQYF
D gene: NA; V gene: TRBV10-3; clone size: NA; J gene: TRBJ2-7; CDR3 DNA: TGTGCCATCAGTGAGTCGACCTACGAGCAGTACTTC; CDR3 protein: CAISESTYEQYF
D gene: TRBD1; V gene: TRBV3-1/TRBV3-2; clone size: NA; J gene: TRBJ1-1; CDR3 DNA: TGTGCCAGCAGCCAACCGGACAGGGCAAGTGAAGCTTTCTTT; CDR3 protein: CASSQPDRASEAFF
D gene: TRBD2; V gene: TRBV7-2; clone size: NA; J gene: TRBJ2-1; CDR3 DNA: TGTGCCAGCAGCCGGACTAGCGGTTCCAATGAGCAGTTCTTC; CDR3 protein: CASSRTSGSNEQFF
D gene: NA; V gene: TRBV7-2; clone size: NA; J gene: TRBJ1-3; CDR3 DNA: TGTGCCACCCGTCCGCAGGGGACTCCTGGAAACACCATATATTTT; CDR3 protein: CATRPQGTPGNTIYF
D gene: NA; V gene: TRBV5-4; clone size: NA; J gene: TRBJ1-2; CDR3 DNA: TGTGCCAGCAGCTTGGACGACCGTGGCTACACCTTC; CDR3 protein: CASSLDDRGYTF
D gene: NA; V gene: TRBV10-1; clone size: NA; J gene: TRBJ2-7; CDR3 DNA: TGCGCCAGCAGTGAGGGACCGGTCTCGTGGCAGTACTTC; CDR3 protein: CASSEGPVSWQYF
D gene: TRBD2; V gene: TRBV9; clone size: once; J gene: TRBJ2-1; CDR3 DNA: TGTGCCAGCAGCGCCCGACTAGCGGGAATCTACAATGAGCAGTTCTTC; CDR3 protein: CASSARLAGIYNEQFF
D gene: NA; V gene: TRBV9; clone size: NA; J gene: TRBJ1-3; CDR3 DNA: TGTGCCAGCAGCGTTACACAGGGTACCGGAAACACCATATATTTT; CDR3 protein: CASSVTQGTGNTIYF
D gene: NA; V gene: TRBV11-2; clone size: NA; J gene: TRBJ1-2; CDR3 DNA: TGTGCCAGCAGCTTAGATGGCAGACCGCGGCTTGACTATGGCTACACCTTC; CDR3 protein: CASSLDGRPRLDYGYTF
D gene: NA; V gene: TRBV7-2; clone size: NA; J gene: TRBJ2-7; CDR3 DNA: TGTGCCAGCAGCTTAGTGGGAGGAGGGTACGAGCAGTACTTC; CDR3 protein: CASSLVGGGYEQYF
D gene: TRBD1; V gene: TRBV10-3; clone size: NA; J gene: TRBJ2-2; CDR3 DNA: TGTGCCACAACCGGGACAGGGGAGGTCGGGGAGCTGTTTTTT; CDR3 protein: CATTGTGEVGELFF
D gene: TRBD1; V gene: TRBV10-3; clone size: NA; J gene: TRBJ1-6; CDR3 DNA: TGTGCCATCAGAAACGGGACAGGACGTAATTCACCCCTCCACTTT; CDR3 protein: CAIRNGTGRNSPLHF
D gene: TRBD1; V gene: TRBV3-1/TRBV3-2; clone size: NA; J gene: TRBJ1-4; CDR3 DNA: TGTGCCAGCCGGGACAGGGGCCGTAATGAAAAACTGTTTTTT; CDR3 protein: CASRDRGRNEKLFF
D gene: TRBD1; V gene: TRBV19; clone size: NA; J gene: TRBJ1-1; CDR3 DNA: TGTGCCAGTAGTATAAGGGCAGGGGGATCTGAAGCTTTCTTT; CDR3 protein: CASSIRAGGSEAFF
D gene: TRBD2; V gene: TRBV12-5; clone size: NA; J gene: TRBJ2-1; CDR3 DNA: TGTGCTAGTGGTTTGGAGGTAGCGGGGTACAATGAGCAGTTCTTC; CDR3 protein: CASGLEVAGYNEQFF
D gene: NA; V gene: TRBV19; clone size: NA; J gene: TRBJ1-2; CDR3 DNA: TGTGCCAGTAGTATTCAGCCAGGGGACTACTATGGCTACACCTTC; CDR3 protein: CASSIQPGDYYGYTF
D gene: NA; V gene: TRBV7-2; clone size: NA; J gene: TRBJ1-4; CDR3 DNA: TGTGCCAGCAGCTTAGAATCCGGGGATGAAAAACTGTTTTTT; CDR3 protein: CASSLESGDEKLFF
D gene: NA; V gene: TRBV19; clone size: NA; J gene: TRBJ2-7; CDR3 DNA: TGTGCCAGTAGTAACGGGTTCTCCTACGAGCAGTACTTC; CDR3 protein: CASSNGFSYEQYF
D gene: NA; V gene: TRBV12-3/TRBV12-4; clone size: NA; J gene: TRBJ1-2; CDR3 DNA: TGTGCCAGCAGTTTGGGCTCTGGCTACACCTTC; CDR3 protein: CASSLGSGYTF
D gene: NA; V gene: TRBV24-1; clone size: NA; J gene: TRBJ2-3; CDR3 DNA: TGTGCCACCAGTGATCCTACTAGCACAGATACGCAGTATTTT; CDR3 protein: CATSDPTSTDTQYF
D gene: NA; V gene: TRBV7-9; clone size: NA; J gene: TRBJ1-1; CDR3 DNA: TGTGCCAGCAGCCCCCGGTGGGGAGGCAACACTGAAGCTTTCTTT; CDR3 protein: CASSPRWGGNTEAFF